The 29 T cell receptor beta chains in this list originate from one sample, sequenced in a study of T cells in localized non-small cell lung cancer. Measured with immunoSEQ multiplex PCR; TCRdb has only the in-frame clones, and not every one. The sample lists over 25,000 clones; about 90% were seen once. This sample comprised peripheral blood, obtained before any cancer treatment. Receptor source: a woman aged 35 to 70 with stage I lung adenocarcinoma.

The CDR3 spells CASSTRGLTNEKLFF. DNA of the CDR3: TGTGCCAGCAGCACAAGAGGGCTTACTAATGAAAAACTGTTTTTT. The V call is TRBV21-1, the J call TRBJ1-4. TRBV21-1 is a documented pseudogene. The CDR3 is made up of 15 amino acids.

The chain links TRBV5-4 to TRBJ2-5; 10 nucleotides agree with TRBD2. The CDR3 is 18 amino acids. V dropped 7 bases and J dropped 2; count of bases not matched to a gene: 17. Germline lookup yields CDR1 SGHNT and CDR2 YYREEE (reference sequence). CDR3 sequence: CASGTLELAGARQETQYF. In DNA form, the CDR3 reads TGTGCCAGCGGCACCCTTGAGCTAGCGGGGGCTAGGCAAGAGACCCAGTACTTC.

The V call is TRBV7-9, the J call TRBJ1-5, with D maybe TRBD1 (5 bases). The CDR3 totals 18 residues. Germline CDR1 and CDR2: SEHNR and FQNEAQ (reference sequence). Trimming pared 1 base from V and 8 bases from J, leaving 24 bases between. The CDR3 loop is CASSLVLGSQGLGEPQHF. The CDR3 DNA reads as TGTGCCAGCAGCTTAGTATTGGGGTCCCAGGGCCTCGGAGAGCCCCAGCATTTT.

This rearrangement joins TRBV19 to TRBJ1-4, with D tentatively TRBD1 (5 bases). This CDR3 is built from 13 residues. Trimming cost V 7 bases and J 10 bases, with 16 bases left between them. CDR1 LNHDA and CDR2 SQIVND come from the germline V gene (reference sequence). The CDR3 sequence: CASTRQTRGKLFF. CDR3 coding DNA: TGTGCCAGTACTAGACAGACGAGGGGAAAACTGTTTTTT.

The genes are TRBV19 and TRBJ1-5; maybe TRBD1 (6 bases). The germline V and J ends were trimmed by 5 bases and 9 bases, with 14 bases remaining between them. The length of the CDR3 is 13 residues. CDR1 LNHDA and CDR2 SQIVND come from the germline V gene (reference sequence). This chain's CDR3 is CASSEGGARPQHF. CDR3 nucleotides: TGTGCCAGTAGTGAGGGGGGGGCGAGGCCCCAGCATTTT. The full variable domain, rest sourced from reference TRBV19 and TRBJ1-5, is DGGITQSPKYLFRKEGQNVTLSCEQNLNHDAMYWYRQDPGQGLRLIYYSQIVNDFQKGDIAEGYSVSREKKESFPLTVTSAQKNPTAFYLCASSEGGARPQHFGDGTRLSIL.

This clone was recorded once. The genes are TRBV6-1 and TRBJ1-2; 7 positions match TRBD1. The CDR3 is 13 residues long. Germline values: CDR1 MNHNS, CDR2 SASEGT. V shed 3 bases and J 8 bases; nucleotides not matched to a gene: 6. CDR3 in amino acids: CASSDDRVGGYTF. In DNA, the CDR3 is TGTGCCAGCAGTGACGACAGGGTGGGCGGCTACACCTTC.

The chain carries TRBV6-6 and TRBJ2-7; D gene unclear. Trimming shortened V by 5 bases and J by 2 bases, and 16 bases separated the two germline ends. CDR3 size: 15 residues. CDR1 and CDR2 from the germline V gene are MNHNY and SVGAGI (reference sequence). CDR3 region: CASSISGISPYEQYF. CDR3 DNA sequence: TGTGCCAGCAGTATCTCCGGCATCAGCCCCTACGAGCAGTACTTC.

This rearrangement joins TRBV6-1 to TRBJ1-1; D is unclear. Looked up from germline, CDR1 is MNHNS and CDR2 is SASEGT. The V gene lost 1 base and the J gene lost 0 bases, with 9 bases spanning the gap. The CDR3 contains 15 residues. The CDR3 reads CASSEDAAVNTEAFF. The CDR3 DNA reads as TGTGCCAGCAGTGAAGATGCGGCGGTGAACACTGAAGCTTTCTTT.

The chain recombines TRBV7-2 with TRBJ2-3; D remains unclear. The germline gives CDR1 SGHTA, CDR2 FQGNSA. The CDR3 is made up of 14 amino acids. V shed 4 bases and J shed 4 bases, with 12 bases lying between them. The CDR3 sequence is CASSSDLAADTQYF. The CDR3 DNA follows: TGTGCCAGCAGCTCGGACCTCGCGGCAGATACGCAGTATTTT.

V is TRBV6-1 and J is TRBJ1-2, with 8 bases that match TRBD1. CDR1 is MNHNS, CDR2 SASEGT, per germline. This CDR3 has 14 residues. The trim removed 3 bases at V and 6 bases at J, leaving 6 bases unmatched. The CDR3 reads CASSEDREWNGYTF. CDR3 coding DNA: TGTGCCAGCAGTGAGGACAGGGAATGGAATGGCTACACCTTC.

V usage is TRBV6-4 and J usage is TRBJ1-2; weak D call: TRBD1 (5 bases). This CDR3 has 15 amino acids. Germline CDR1 is MRHNA and CDR2 is SNTAGT. Trimming took 6 bases from V and 0 from J, leaving 14 bases between them. CDR3: CASRARGDTNYGYTF. The CDR3 DNA follows: TGTGCCAGCAGGGCCCGGGGGGATACTAACTATGGCTACACCTTC.

The chain recombines TRBV19 with TRBJ2-6; the match to TRBD1 covers 8 bases. Germline lookup yields CDR1 LNHDA and CDR2 SQIVND (reference sequence). This CDR3 has 21 amino acids. Unmatched junction bases numbered 14, after V lost 0 bases and J lost 1 base. The CDR3, as DNA: TGTGCCAGTAGTATAGATGGGACAGGCTTCATCTTTAGGTCTGGGGCCAACGTCCTGACTTTC. Protein product: CASSIDGTGFIFRSGANVLTF.

The chain is built from TRBV10-1 and TRBJ2-1, with TRBD2 matching 12 bases. The germline CDR1 and CDR2 sequences are WNHNN and SYGVQD (reference sequence). The trim removed 2 bases at V and 8 bases at J, leaving 1 base unmatched. The CDR3 consists of 14 residues. The CDR3: CASSEGLAGYEQFF. CDR3 coding DNA: TGCGCCAGCAGTGAGGGACTAGCGGGGTATGAGCAGTTCTTC.

V is TRBV7-9 and J is TRBJ2-1, with D unresolved. Germline loops: CDR1 SEHNR, CDR2 FQNEAQ (reference sequence). Trimming cost V 8 bases and J 8 bases, with 10 bases left between them. The CDR3 covers 11 residues. CDR3 DNA: TGTGCCAGCTTGAATGGGGATGAGCAGTTCTTC. Encoded protein: CASLNGDEQFF.

The chain employs TRBV14 and TRBJ1-1, with TRBD1 as a possible D gene (5 bases). This CDR3 has 14 residues. Germline V CDR1 and CDR2: SGHDN, FVKESK. V was clipped by 0 bases and J by 2 bases, with 7 bases between them. The CDR3 coding sequence is TGTGCCAGCAGCCAAGATAGGGGAAACACTGAAGCTTTCTTT. Translation: CASSQDRGNTEAFF.

J is TRBJ1-4 and V is TRBV4-3; D is ambiguous. The germline V and J ends were trimmed by 0 bases and 7 bases, with 9 bases remaining between them. From germline, CDR1 is LGHNA and CDR2 YSLEER. The CDR3 sequence is 14 residues long. CDR3 protein: CASSQDSGSEKLFF. The CDR3 DNA is TGCGCCAGCAGCCAAGATTCAGGAAGTGAAAAACTGTTTTTT.

The genes are TRBV5-1 and TRBJ2-5; 9 bases line up with TRBD1. Germline CDR1 is SGHRS and CDR2 is YFSETQ. V lost 4 bases and J lost 4; bases outside the gene matches: 5. This CDR3 comprises 14 residues. The CDR3 here is CASSPDRGTETQYF. The CDR3 region has the DNA TGCGCCAGCAGCCCGGACAGGGGTACAGAGACCCAGTACTTC.

The V call is TRBV19, the J call TRBJ2-7; a possible D gene is TRBD2 (7 bases). The germline V and J ends were trimmed by 5 bases and 4 bases, with 15 bases remaining between them. This CDR3 is built from 14 residues. In germline, CDR1 is LNHDA, CDR2 SQIVND (reference sequence). As DNA, the CDR3 is TGTGCCAGTAGTCTCACGGGGGGCGGGTACGAGCAGTACTTC. It yields the protein CASSLTGGGYEQYF.

The gene calls are TRBV19 and TRBJ2-3, with 11 bases matching TRBD2. V lost 6 bases, J lost 1 base, and 6 bases stayed unmatched. The V gene's germline CDR1 is LNHDA and CDR2 SQIVND (reference sequence). This CDR3 comprises 16 residues. CDR3 nucleotides: TGTGCCAGTAGACCGGGACTAGCGGTCCGCACAGATACGCAGTATTTT. Translating it yields CASRPGLAVRTDTQYF.

The V and J genes are TRBV9 and TRBJ2-1; D may be TRBD1 or TRBD2 (5 bases each). The CDR3 sequence is 16 residues long. Germline V lookup: CDR1 SGDLS, CDR2 YYNGEE. The ends were cut back, 0 bases at V and 3 bases at J, with 13 bases in the middle. This CDR3 reads CASSVEWDAVYNEQFF. The CDR3 region has the DNA TGTGCCAGCAGCGTAGAATGGGACGCGGTCTACAATGAGCAGTTCTTC.

J is TRBJ2-7 and V is TRBV5-1; tentative D call: TRBD2 (6 bases). The germline gives CDR1 SGHRS, CDR2 YFSETQ. Trimming left V 1 base short and J 0 bases short, with 11 bases between. The CDR3 sequence is 15 residues long. The CDR3 protein is CASSLTSSASYEQYF. As DNA, the CDR3 is TGCGCCAGCAGCTTGACTAGCTCGGCCTCCTACGAGCAGTACTTC. Using reference TRBV5-1 and TRBJ2-7 for the parts outside the CDR3, the full variable domain is KAGVTQTPRYLIKTRGQQVTLSCSPISGHRSVSWYQQTPGQGLQFLFEYFSETQRNKGNFPGRFSGRQFSNSRSEMNVSTLELGDSALYLCASSLTSSASYEQYFGPGTRLTVT.

The chain links TRBV7-5 to TRBJ2-1; TRBD2, as called in the table, went unchecked against the DNA. TRBV7-5 is given as a pseudogene. The CDR3 loop spans 14 amino acids. CDR3 loop: CASSVEPSIGEQFF. The CDR3 DNA reads as TGTGCCAGCAGCGTCGAACCTAGTATTGGTGAGCAGTTCTTC.

V usage is TRBV6-6 and J usage is TRBJ2-7; unclear D gene. Trimming removed 4 bases from V and 8 bases from J, with 21 bases in between. Germline V lookup: CDR1 MNHNY, CDR2 SVGAGI (reference sequence). The CDR3 is 15 residues long. The chain's CDR3 is CASSSSYYVGNQQYF. In DNA, the CDR3 is TGTGCCAGCAGTTCTTCCTATTACGTGGGGAATCAGCAGTACTTC.

Turning to this clone: At one end, the junction sequence differs from germline, possibly due to a read error. Other DNA sequences in the same sample also yield this CDR3. The chain combines TRBV27 with TRBJ2-7; TRBD1 or TRBD2 may be the D gene (6 bases each). The CDR3 runs to 12 residues. The germline gives CDR1 MNHEY, CDR2 SMNVEV (reference sequence). The CDR3 DNA sequence: TGTGCCAGCAGTGGCGTCGGGGGCGAGCAGTACTTT. This gives the protein CASSGVGGEQYF.

The rearrangement joins TRBV19 to TRBJ1-1; TRBD1 matches 7 bases. This CDR3 is 15 amino acids long. The J segment lost 1 base and the V segment lost 10 bases, leaving 12 bases of the junction unmatched. Germline V lookup: CDR1 LNHDA, CDR2 SQIVND (reference sequence). The CDR3 sequence is CATYPPGGANTEAFF. Written as DNA, the CDR3 is TGTGCCACTTACCCTCCAGGGGGGGCGAACACTGAAGCTTTCTTT.

The chain employs TRBV4-1 and TRBJ1-1, with 10 bases fitting TRBD1. The CDR3 runs to 15 residues. Germline lookup yields CDR1 MGHRA and CDR2 YSYEKL. The V gene end was trimmed by 4 bases and the J gene end by 3 bases; junction bases not matched to a gene: 5. The CDR3 protein is CASSLRQGAYTEAFF. CDR3 DNA sequence: TGCGCCAGCAGCCTTCGACAGGGGGCTTACACTGAAGCTTTCTTT.

This chain uses TRBV7-6 with TRBJ2-1, with D unresolved. CDR1 and CDR2 (germline): SGHVS, FNYEAQ. V was trimmed by 5 bases and J by 6 bases, leaving 8 bases between them. The CDR3 runs to 12 residues. This CDR3 reads CASSPRPNEQFF. CDR3 bases: TGTGCCAGCAGCCCCCGACCCAATGAGCAGTTCTTC.

The chain carries TRBV4-2 and TRBJ1-2; D gene unclear. The germline V gene has CDR1 LGHNA and CDR2 YNFKEQ. V dropped 5 bases and J dropped 8 bases, with 15 bases sitting between them. CDR3 length equals 13 residues. CDR3 nucleotides: TGTGCCAGCAGCTTGGATGGAGATTCGGGCTACACCTTC. This translates into CASSLDGDSGYTF.

This clone occurred once. The chain employs TRBV6-5 and TRBJ2-1, with no clear D. The ends were cut back, 8 bases at V and 9 bases at J, with 8 bases in the middle. Germline CDR1 and CDR2: MNHEY and SVGAGI. This CDR3 is built from 10 residues. CDR3 nucleotide sequence: TGTGCCAGCGGCTACGGTGAGCAGTTCTTC. This translates into CASGYGEQFF.